This passage covers 7 T cell receptor beta chains from one sample sequenced in a study of blood T cells in healthy people across ages. PCR was performed a second time for about 6 to 11 cycles using a sample-barcoded 5' primer and a J-beta primer mix. From the 5' RACE reads, TCRdb called clonotypes with MiXCR, one entry per CDR3 protein. The table shows roughly 800,000 distinct CDR3 sequences, with 55% to 70% occurring only once. The sample comprised blood. All receptors derive from a man younger than 40 in good health.

The CDR3 DNA reads as TGTGCCAGCAGTTTTTCTCCCGGGGAAGCTTTCTTT. Its translation: CASSFSPGEAFF. V usage is TRBV12-3 or TRBV12-4 and J usage is TRBJ1-1, with unresolved D. Trimming removed 3 bases from V and 8 bases from J, with 10 bases in between. The CDR3 covers 12 residues.

The V and J genes are TRBV29-1 and TRBJ2-1; 8 bases are a match to TRBD1. V shed 5 bases, J shed 8 bases, and the junction held 5 bases outside the gene matches. The germline gives CDR1 SQVTM, CDR2 ANQGSEA. The CDR3 covers 12 residues. DNA of the CDR3: TGCAGCGTTTTGGTGGACAGGGATGAGCAGTTCTTC. Residues: CSVLVDRDEQFF.

V and J are TRBV20-1 and TRBJ2-1, with D possibly being TRBD1 (5 bases). Between the trimmed V and J ends, which lost 3 bases and 10 bases, there was a span of 22 bases. CDR3 length equals 15 residues. Germline values: CDR1 DFQATT, CDR2 SNEGSKA (reference sequence). CDR3 bases: TGCAGTGCTAGGGGGCCTAATCAATTGGGGCGGGAGCAGTTCTTC. Its translation: CSARGPNQLGREQFF.

This clonotype was seen more than once but under ten times. The chain has TRBV14 and TRBJ2-5; tentatively, D is TRBD2 (6 bases). Trimming took off 4 bases at V and 3 bases at J, with 9 bases between the two ends. This CDR3 region has 13 residues. CDR1 SGHDN and CDR2 FVKESK come from the germline V gene. CDR3 sequence reads: CASSRGAEETQYF. CDR3 in DNA: TGTGCCAGCAGCCGCGGGGCGGAAGAGACCCAGTACTTC. The full variable domain, in which reference TRBV14 and TRBJ2-5 provide the parts outside the CDR3, is EAGVTQFPSHSVIEKGQTVTLRCDPISGHDNLYWYRRVMGKEIKFLLHFVKESKQDESGMPNNRFLAERTGGTYSTLKVQPAELEDSGVYFCASSRGAEETQYFGPGTRLLVL.

V and J are TRBV7-8 and TRBJ2-5, with 13 bases aligning to TRBD2. The germline V gene encodes CDR1 SGHVS and CDR2 FQNEAQ. The CDR3 is 16 residues long. Trimming removed 7 bases from V and 5 bases from J; junction bases left unmatched: 10. The CDR3 DNA reads TGTGCCAGCACCCTCGGACTAGCGGGAGTTCGGGAGACCCAGTACTTC. The encoded protein is CASTLGLAGVRETQYF. The full variable domain, in which reference TRBV7-8 and TRBJ2-5 provide the parts outside the CDR3, is GAGVSQSPRYKVAKRGQDVALRCDPISGHVSLFWYQQALGQGPEFLTYFQNEAQLDKSGLPSDRFFAERPEGSVSTLKIQRTQQEDSAVYLCASTLGLAGVRETQYFGPGTRLLVL.

Only a few counts were recorded for this clonotype. The chain carries TRBV20-1 and TRBJ2-5; D unresolved. Germline CDR1 reads DFQATT; CDR2 reads SNEGSKA (reference sequence). Trimming took off 1 base at V and 5 bases at J, with 5 bases between the two ends. The CDR3 runs 11 residues. In nucleotides, the CDR3 is TGCAGTGCTAGAGGTTATGAGACCCAGTACTTC. It translates to CSARGYETQYF.

This clonotype was observed once. The chain is built from TRBV7-9 and TRBJ2-3; 7 bases match TRBD1. In germline, CDR1 is SEHNR, CDR2 FQNEAQ (reference sequence). V dropped 6 bases and J dropped 2; count of bases not matched to a gene: 23. The CDR3 length is 20 residues. The DNA of the CDR3 is TGTGCCAGCAGACCTGAATCCGGGACAGTTAGATCCCACACCACAGATACGCAGTATTTT. Amino acid sequence: CASRPESGTVRSHTTDTQYF.